These 11 T cell receptor beta chains share one sample of origin, sequenced in a study of T cells in Graves' hyperthyroidism and ophthalmopathy. Using RNA transcripts as the source, TCR beta CDR3 regions were amplified. HTBI primers were the set used in a first-round RT-PCR of the TCR CDR3. TCRdb re-analysed the multiplex PCR reads in MiXCR, keeping a single row per CDR3 protein. The sample lists over 650,000 distinct CDR3 sequences; approximately 42% were seen once. The specimen sequenced was peripheral blood or thyroid tissue (not recorded which). Receptor source: an adult man with Graves' disease, either hyperthyroidism or ophthalmopathy (not recorded which).

This chain joins TRBV27 and TRBJ2-2; TRBD2 matches 7 bases. Trimming removed 0 bases from V and 1 base from J; junction bases left unmatched: 2. In germline, CDR1 is MNHEY, CDR2 SMNVEV (reference sequence). The CDR3 has 16 amino acids. CDR3 sequence reads: CASSLSRGRNTGELFF. CDR3 bases: TGTGCCAGCAGTTTATCGCGGGGGAGGAACACCGGGGAGCTGTTTTTT.

In its sample, this clonotype was seen once. This chain uses TRBV6-1 with TRBJ2-5, with TRBD2 matching over 8 bases. CDR3 size: 14 residues. Germline CDR1 is MNHNS and CDR2 is SASEGT. The V segment lost 5 bases and the J segment 5 bases; nucleotides outside the gene matches: 7. The CDR3 is CASSYVLAEETQYF. CDR3 nucleotides: TGTGCCAGCAGTTACGTACTAGCGGAGGAGACCCAGTACTTC.

The chain links TRBV7-9 to TRBJ1-1; 9 nucleotides line up with TRBD1. CDR3 length equals 15 residues. Germline trimming cut 5 bases from V and 1 base from J; bases unmatched to any gene: 5. Germline V gene data show CDR1 as SEHNR and CDR2 as FQNEAQ (reference sequence). In nucleotides, the CDR3 is TGTGCCAGCAGCCTAGGGACAGGGTCGAACACTGAAGCTTTCTTT. Encoded protein: CASSLGTGSNTEAFF.

The chain couples TRBV2 to TRBJ1-5, with TRBD1 as a possible D gene (5 bases). V was pared by 2 bases and J by 2 bases, with 7 bases between. The CDR3 length is 14 residues. The germline V gene encodes CDR1 SNHLY and CDR2 FYNNEI. CDR3 residues: CASSEQGGNQPQHF. The DNA of the CDR3 is TGTGCCAGCAGTGAACAGGGCGGCAATCAGCCCCAGCATTTT.

This clonotype was recorded at least ten times. As DNA, the CDR3 is TGTGCCAGCAGCCTAAGGGACAGACAAGAGACCCAGTACTTC. Translating it yields CASSLRDRQETQYF. The chain combines TRBV7-6 with TRBJ2-5, with TRBD1 matching over 7 bases. Trimming cost V 5 bases and J 2 bases; bases outside gene matches: 5. The length of the CDR3 is 14 residues. Germline CDR1 and CDR2: SGHVS and FNYEAQ.

Points on this clonotype: At one end, the junction sequence differs from germline, possibly due to a read error. This chain joins TRBV11-2 and TRBJ1-3; D is perhaps TRBD1 (5 bases). The CDR3 has 15 residues. Germline V gene sequence: CDR1 SGHAT, CDR2 FQNNGV. CDR3 DNA sequence: TGTGCCAGCAGCCTTGACAGAAACTCTGGAAACTCCATATATTTT. Translating it yields CASSLDRNSGNSIYF.

This chain connects TRBV9 to TRBJ1-5; 8 bases line up with TRBD1. The germline gives CDR1 SGDLS, CDR2 YYNGEE. Trimming took 4 bases from V and 3 from J; bases not matched to a gene: 9. The CDR3 runs to 16 residues. Here the CDR3 DNA reads TGTGCCAGCAGCCACCGAACAGGGGGGCTCAATCAGCCCCAGCATTTT. Translation: CASSHRTGGLNQPQHF.

This clonotype came up a few times. This sequence joins TRBV7-2 and TRBJ2-7, with TRBD2 identical over 7 bases. This CDR3 contains 15 residues. J was trimmed by 6 bases and V by 1 base; bases with no gene match: 9. The germline V gene encodes CDR1 SGHTA and CDR2 FQGNSA. This CDR3 is CASSLEGGAYLEQYF. In DNA, the CDR3 is TGTGCCAGCAGCTTAGAGGGAGGGGCTTACCTCGAGCAGTACTTC.

This clonotype turned up a few times. The V and J genes are TRBV2 and TRBJ1-2, with a possible D match to TRBD1 (6 bases). The germline V gene has CDR1 SNHLY and CDR2 FYNNEI. The length of the CDR3 is 14 residues. The V end lost 5 bases, the J end lost 3 bases, and 13 bases lay between the germline ends. Here the CDR3 reads CASSFRGRDYGYTF. Here the CDR3 DNA reads TGTGCCAGCAGTTTCCGGGGGCGCGACTATGGCTACACCTTC.

For this clonotype: A much larger clone is a single base away; this may be a read error. The chain recombines TRBV29-1 with TRBJ1-2; D perhaps matches TRBD1 (6 bases). CDR1 SQVTM and CDR2 ANQGSEA come from the germline V gene. CDR3 size: 11 residues. The CDR3 here is CSLEGDYGYTF. CDR3 DNA sequence: TGCAGCCTTGAGGGGGACTATGGCTACACCTTC.

This chain joins TRBV7-3 and TRBJ1-5; 7 bases agree with TRBD1. Germline CDR1 reads SGHTA; CDR2 reads FQGTGA. The CDR3 extends over 14 amino acids. The V gene end was trimmed by 3 bases and the J gene end by 5 bases; junction bases not matched to a gene: 4. The CDR3 sequence is CASSFTGTDQPQHF. In DNA, the CDR3 is TGTGCCAGCAGCTTTACCGGGACAGATCAGCCCCAGCATTTT.